This T cell receptor (beta chain) was sequenced in a study of T cells after yellow fever vaccination. In the study overall: Some fractions had low cell numbers, and these were prepared with SMART-Seq v4 Ultra Low Input.

This clonotype was detected many times. No antigen is known for it. The ends were cut back, 7 bases at V and 6 bases at J, with 15 bases in the middle. Per germline, CDR1 LNHDA and CDR2 SQIVND (reference sequence). The CDR3 covers 13 residues. Study-level points and caveats: Although the secondary response was weaker, it peaked faster, at day 5 versus 15. In post-booster samples, most primary-vaccination clones reappeared (just under 98% CD4, 88% CD8).

Template switching by 5'RACE produced TCR cDNA, adding a universal primer site and UMIs. Each CDR3 protein gets one entry after TCRdb re-called the 5' RACE reads with MiXCR. The sample contains over 110,000 distinct CDR3 sequences, more than 6% of which appear only once. The chain has TRBV19 and TRBJ1-1, with a weak D call TRBD1 (5 bases). This sequence was found in a man younger than 40 who received the YFV17D yellow fever vaccine. The sequenced sample was CD4+ T cells sorted from PBMCs, obtained 5 days after the yellow fever booster vaccination. The chain's CDR3 is CASNRPEDAEAFF. The CDR3 DNA is TGTGCCAGTAACAGGCCGGAGGACGCTGAAGCTTTCTTT.